The next 17 T cell receptor beta chains were all read from a single sample in a study of blood T cell repertoires in COVID-19. Method: immunoSEQ multiplex PCR; TCRdb's copy keeps in-frame clones and lacks some. The top ten hold roughly 1% of the sample, which has 350,000 to 400,000 clones, roughly nine tenths seen once. The sample was PBMCs or T cells enriched from blood (not recorded which). These receptor sequences come from a man aged 18 to 29 who had recovered from COVID-19.

V usage is TRBV7-3 and J usage is TRBJ1-2, with a tentative D call TRBD1 (6 bases). With 0 bases removed from V and 5 bases from J, the gap between germline ends came to 19 bases. The CDR3 extends over 17 amino acids. Germline V gene sequence: CDR1 SGHTA, CDR2 FQGTGA. CDR3 in amino acids: CASSLTSRGRGEYGYTF. The CDR3 coding sequence is TGTGCCAGCAGCTTAACATCTCGTGGCAGGGGTGAATATGGCTACACCTTC.

V usage is TRBV10-3 and J usage is TRBJ1-2, with a tentative D call TRBD1 (5 bases). The CDR3 has 15 residues. Germline V CDR1 and CDR2: ENHRY, SYGVKD. V was clipped by 3 bases and J by 1 base, with 12 bases between them. CDR3: CAISDREGINYGYTF. DNA for the CDR3: TGTGCCATCAGTGACAGGGAGGGAATTAACTATGGCTACACCTTC.

The chain links TRBV29-1 to TRBJ2-1, with 8 bases aligning to TRBD2. CDR1 and CDR2 from the germline V gene are SQVTM and ANQGSEA. This CDR3 spans 15 amino acids. CDR3 nucleotide sequence: TGCGGAATTGAGAGGGGACTAGATCGTATAGATGAGCAGTTCTTC. Its protein is CGIERGLDRIDEQFF.

To note about this clone: The germline gene is not matched at one end of the junction; a read error may be the cause. The chain combines TRBV12-3 or TRBV12-4 with TRBJ1-5; D possibly corresponds to TRBD1 (5 bases). The CDR3 has 12 amino acids. The chain's CDR3 is CASSLAGGPGDF. The CDR3 coding sequence is TGTGCCAGCAGTTTAGCGGGGGGACCCGGAGATTTT.

The chain couples TRBV6-5 to TRBJ1-5, with D perhaps TRBD1 (5 bases). Trimming removed 5 bases from V and 0 bases from J, with 11 bases in between. There are 15 residues in the CDR3. Germline CDR1 is MNHEY and CDR2 is SVGAGI. For the CDR3, the DNA is TGTGCCAGCAGTCGCGGGGGGTATAGCAATCAGCCCCAGCATTTT. Amino acids: CASSRGGYSNQPQHF.

This rearrangement joins TRBV10-3 to TRBJ2-1; D may be TRBD1 (6 bases). CDR1 is ENHRY and CDR2 is SYGVKD in the germline V gene. The CDR3 runs 14 residues. The V gene lost 0 bases and the J gene lost 12 bases, with 15 bases spanning the gap. This chain's CDR3 is CAISESANLRGQFF. The CDR3 bases are TGTGCCATCAGTGAGTCCGCAAATCTCAGGGGGCAGTTCTTC.

This rearrangement joins TRBV7-9 to TRBJ2-7; no definite D call. V was cut by 4 bases and J by 0 bases, with 10 bases left in between. The CDR3 has 14 amino acids. The germline gives CDR1 SEHNR, CDR2 FQNEAQ (reference sequence). The CDR3 loop reads CASSSPISSYEQYF. The CDR3 DNA follows: TGTGCCAGCAGCTCCCCAATTAGCTCCTACGAGCAGTACTTC.

This chain uses TRBV10-3 with TRBJ2-3, with 9 bases matching TRBD2. V trimming: 6 bases; J trimming: 2 bases; junction bases outside the gene matches: 6. Germline values: CDR1 ENHRY, CDR2 SYGVKD. This CDR3 region has 15 residues. CDR3 region: CAIRASGDTTDTQYF. In nucleotides, the CDR3 is TGTGCCATCAGAGCTAGCGGGGATACCACAGATACGCAGTATTTT.

This clone has only a few counts. This chain joins TRBV5-1 and TRBJ1-1; D ambiguous. The CDR3 runs 15 residues. V shed 2 bases and J shed 1 base, with 12 bases lying between them. CDR1 is SGHRS and CDR2 is YFSETQ in the germline V gene. CDR3: CASSLNEQPNTEAFF. CDR3 DNA: TGCGCCAGCAGCTTAAACGAACAGCCGAACACTGAAGCTTTCTTT.

V and J are TRBV7-2 and TRBJ2-2; TRBD2 matches 8 bases. Trimming took 5 bases from V and 2 from J; bases not matched to a gene: 7. Germline V gene lookup returns CDR1 SGHTA and CDR2 FQGNSA. The CDR3 consists of 16 residues. The CDR3 DNA sequence: TGTGCCAGCAGCCCACTCGGGGGGGGCAACACCGGGGAGCTGTTTTTT. The encoded protein is CASSPLGGGNTGELFF.

The chain joins TRBV19 to TRBJ1-1, with 8 bases fitting TRBD1. The length of the CDR3 is 13 residues. V gave up 6 bases and J gave up 3 bases; unmatched junction bases: 3. CDR1 is LNHDA and CDR2 is SQIVND in the germline V gene (reference sequence). As DNA, the CDR3 is TGTGCCAGTAGCCTGACAGGGGACACTGAAGCTTTCTTT. Amino acids: CASSLTGDTEAFF.

The chain employs TRBV15 and TRBJ1-1; D ambiguous. CDR1 and CDR2 (germline): LNHNV, YYDKDF (reference sequence). Trimming left V 3 bases short and J 5 bases short, with 4 bases between. The CDR3 loop spans 11 amino acids. The CDR3 region has the DNA TGTGCCACCAGCAGCCCTACTGAAGCTTTCTTT. The encoded protein is CATSSPTEAFF.

CDR3 bases: TGTGCCAGCAGGATCCCCAGGGGCTACAATGAGCAGTTCTTC. It codes for CASRIPRGYNEQFF. The chain recombines TRBV2 with TRBJ2-1; possibly TRBD1 for D (6 bases). Germline loops: CDR1 SNHLY, CDR2 FYNNEI. The CDR3 has 14 amino acids. The V gene lost 6 bases and the J gene lost 3 bases, with 12 bases spanning the gap.

The genes are TRBV30 and TRBJ2-1; possible D gene TRBD2, 7 bases. Germline-derived CDR1 and CDR2 are GTSNPN and SVGIG (reference sequence). The germline V and J ends were trimmed by 4 bases and 12 bases, with 19 bases remaining between them. CDR3 size: 13 residues. CDR3 coding DNA: TGTGCCTGGAACCCCGGCGCGGGGGCTGGGCAGTTCTTC. Protein product: CAWNPGAGAGQFF.

The chain links TRBV20-1 to TRBJ1-2; 8 nucleotides match TRBD1. CDR3 length: 10 residues. With 5 bases clipped from V and 11 bases from J, the junction kept 4 bases outside the gene matches. Per the germline V gene, CDR1 is DFQATT and CDR2 is SNEGSKA (reference sequence). The CDR3 DNA reads TGCAGTGCTGGACAGGGCAGGTACACCTTC. It specifies CSAGQGRYTF.

This chain links TRBV2 with TRBJ1-1; D is possibly TRBD1 (6 bases). The CDR3 has 14 amino acids. V was shortened by 1 base and J by 3 bases, with 9 bases between the two germline ends. Germline V gives CDR1 SNHLY, CDR2 FYNNEI. The chain's CDR3 is CASSEVEGDTEAFF. The CDR3 DNA reads as TGTGCCAGCAGTGAAGTCGAGGGGGACACTGAAGCTTTCTTT.

This clone was seen only a few times. The chain carries TRBV3-1 (or the pseudogene TRBV3-2) and TRBJ1-5, with D uncertain. The CDR3 spans 14 residues. V dropped 0 bases and J dropped 4 bases, with 7 bases sitting between them. Germline lookup yields CDR1 LGHDT and CDR2 YNNKEL (reference sequence). Here the CDR3 reads CASSQDSVNQPQHF. Written as DNA, the CDR3 is TGTGCCAGCAGCCAAGATTCGGTGAATCAGCCCCAGCATTTT.